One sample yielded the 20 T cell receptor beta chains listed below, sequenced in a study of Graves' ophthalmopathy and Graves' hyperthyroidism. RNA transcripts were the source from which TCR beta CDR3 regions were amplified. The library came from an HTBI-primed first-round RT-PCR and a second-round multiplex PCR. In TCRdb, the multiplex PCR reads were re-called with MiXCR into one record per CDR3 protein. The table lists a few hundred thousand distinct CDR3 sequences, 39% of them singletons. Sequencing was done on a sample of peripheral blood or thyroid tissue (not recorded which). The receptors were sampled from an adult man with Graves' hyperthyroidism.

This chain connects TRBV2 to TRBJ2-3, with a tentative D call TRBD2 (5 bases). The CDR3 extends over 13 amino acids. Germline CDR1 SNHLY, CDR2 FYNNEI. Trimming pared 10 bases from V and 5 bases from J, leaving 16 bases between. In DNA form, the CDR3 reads TGTGCCACCTCTGAGGGCCCGGTAGATACGCAGTATTTT. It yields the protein CATSEGPVDTQYF.

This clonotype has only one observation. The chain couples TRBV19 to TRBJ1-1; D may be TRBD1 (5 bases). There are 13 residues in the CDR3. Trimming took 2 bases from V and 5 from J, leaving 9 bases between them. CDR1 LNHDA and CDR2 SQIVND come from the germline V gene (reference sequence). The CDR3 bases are TGTGCCAGTAGTATACAAAAGGGGACTGAAGCTTTCTTT. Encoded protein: CASSIQKGTEAFF.

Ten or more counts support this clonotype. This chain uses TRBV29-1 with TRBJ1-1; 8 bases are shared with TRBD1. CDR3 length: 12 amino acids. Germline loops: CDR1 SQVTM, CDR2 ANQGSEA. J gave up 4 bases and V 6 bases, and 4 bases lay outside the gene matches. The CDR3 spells CSVDDRGTEAFF. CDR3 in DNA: TGCAGCGTAGATGACAGGGGCACTGAAGCTTTCTTT.

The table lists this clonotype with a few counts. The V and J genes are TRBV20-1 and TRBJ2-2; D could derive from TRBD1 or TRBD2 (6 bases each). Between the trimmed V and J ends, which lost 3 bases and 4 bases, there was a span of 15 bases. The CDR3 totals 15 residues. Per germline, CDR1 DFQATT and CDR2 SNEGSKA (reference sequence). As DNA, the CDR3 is TGCAGTGCTAGTTGGCAGGGGAGGACCACCGGGGAGCTGTTTTTT. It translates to CSASWQGRTTGELFF.

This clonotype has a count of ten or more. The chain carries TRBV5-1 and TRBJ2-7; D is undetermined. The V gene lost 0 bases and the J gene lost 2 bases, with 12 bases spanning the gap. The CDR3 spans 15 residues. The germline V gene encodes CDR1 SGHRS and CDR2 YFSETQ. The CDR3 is CASSLGLAPTYEQYF. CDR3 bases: TGCGCCAGCAGCTTGGGATTAGCACCAACCTACGAGCAGTACTTC.

The CDR3 reads CSAGASGTSSTDTQYF. Here the CDR3 DNA reads TGCAGTGCTGGAGCCTCCGGGACTAGCAGCACAGATACGCAGTATTTT. The chain employs TRBV20-1 and TRBJ2-3, with TRBD2 matching over 9 bases. The length of the CDR3 is 16 residues. Germline CDR1 DFQATT, CDR2 SNEGSKA (reference sequence). The ends lost 5 bases at V and 0 bases at J; junction bases unmatched: 9.

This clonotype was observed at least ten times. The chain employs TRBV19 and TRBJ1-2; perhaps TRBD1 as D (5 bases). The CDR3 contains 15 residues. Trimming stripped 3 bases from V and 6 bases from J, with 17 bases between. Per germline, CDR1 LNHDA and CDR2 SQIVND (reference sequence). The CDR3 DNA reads TGTGCCAGTAGTATTGGGGCGGCAGCAATGGATGGCTACACCTTC. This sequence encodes CASSIGAAAMDGYTF.

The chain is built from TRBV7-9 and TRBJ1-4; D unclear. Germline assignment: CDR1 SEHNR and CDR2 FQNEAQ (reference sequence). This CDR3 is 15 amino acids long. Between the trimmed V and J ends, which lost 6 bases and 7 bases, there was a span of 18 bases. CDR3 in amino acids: CASSIRGIRVEKLFF. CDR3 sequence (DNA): TGTGCCAGCAGTATACGCGGGATAAGGGTTGAAAAACTGTTTTTT.

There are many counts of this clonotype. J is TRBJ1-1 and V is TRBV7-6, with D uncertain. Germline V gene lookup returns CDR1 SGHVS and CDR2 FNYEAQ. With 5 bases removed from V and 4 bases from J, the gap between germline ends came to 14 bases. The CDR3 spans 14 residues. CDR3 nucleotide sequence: TGTGCCAGCAGCGCCCTGTTGGGGATCACTGAAGCTTTCTTT. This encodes CASSALLGITEAFF.

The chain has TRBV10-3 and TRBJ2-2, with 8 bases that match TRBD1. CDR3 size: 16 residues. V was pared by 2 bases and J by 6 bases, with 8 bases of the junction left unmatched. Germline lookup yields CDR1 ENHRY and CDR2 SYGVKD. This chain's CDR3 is CAISEGDRGRAGELFF. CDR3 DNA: TGTGCCATCAGTGAGGGTGACAGGGGAAGAGCCGGGGAGCTGTTTTTT.

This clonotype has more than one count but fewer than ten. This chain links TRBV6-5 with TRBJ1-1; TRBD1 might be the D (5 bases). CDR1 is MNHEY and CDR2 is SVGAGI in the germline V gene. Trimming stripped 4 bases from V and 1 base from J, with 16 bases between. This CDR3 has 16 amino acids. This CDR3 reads CASSSRRGVGNTEAFF. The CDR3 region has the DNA TGTGCCAGCAGTTCTCGGCGGGGGGTGGGGAACACTGAAGCTTTCTTT.

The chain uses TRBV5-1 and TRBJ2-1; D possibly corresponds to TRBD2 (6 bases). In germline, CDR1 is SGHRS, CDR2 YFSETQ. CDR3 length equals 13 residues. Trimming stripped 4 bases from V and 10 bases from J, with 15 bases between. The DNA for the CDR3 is TGCGCCAGCAGCGGGGACTGGCCCGGGGAGCAGTTCTTC. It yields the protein CASSGDWPGEQFF. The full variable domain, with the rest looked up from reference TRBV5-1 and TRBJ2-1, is KAGVTQTPRYLIKTRGQQVTLSCSPISGHRSVSWYQQTPGQGLQFLFEYFSETQRNKGNFPGRFSGRQFSNSRSEMNVSTLELGDSALYLCASSGDWPGEQFFGPGTRLTVL.

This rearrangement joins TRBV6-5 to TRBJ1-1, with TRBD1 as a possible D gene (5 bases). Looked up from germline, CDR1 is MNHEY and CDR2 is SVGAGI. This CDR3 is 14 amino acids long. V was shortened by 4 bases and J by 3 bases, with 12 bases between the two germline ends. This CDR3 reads CASSLTGTYTEAFF. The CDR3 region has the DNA TGTGCCAGCAGTTTAACAGGTACCTACACTGAAGCTTTCTTT.

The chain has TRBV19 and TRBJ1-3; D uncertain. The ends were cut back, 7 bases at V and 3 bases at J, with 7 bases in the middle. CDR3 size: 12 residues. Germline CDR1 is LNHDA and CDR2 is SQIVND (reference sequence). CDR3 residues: CASTGYGNTIYF. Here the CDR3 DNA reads TGTGCCAGTACGGGGTATGGAAACACCATATATTTT. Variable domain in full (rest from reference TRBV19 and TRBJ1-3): DGGITQSPKYLFRKEGQNVTLSCEQNLNHDAMYWYRQDPGQGLRLIYYSQIVNDFQKGDIAEGYSVSREKKESFPLTVTSAQKNPTAFYLCASTGYGNTIYFGEGSWLTVV.

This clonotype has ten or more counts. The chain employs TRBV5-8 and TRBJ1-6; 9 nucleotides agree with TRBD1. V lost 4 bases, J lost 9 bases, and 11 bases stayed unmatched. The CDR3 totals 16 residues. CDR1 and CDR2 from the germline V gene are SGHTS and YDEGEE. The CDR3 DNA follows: TGTGCCAGCAGCCAGGACCGGGACAGGGTAGCTTCACCCCTCCACTTT. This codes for CASSQDRDRVASPLHF.

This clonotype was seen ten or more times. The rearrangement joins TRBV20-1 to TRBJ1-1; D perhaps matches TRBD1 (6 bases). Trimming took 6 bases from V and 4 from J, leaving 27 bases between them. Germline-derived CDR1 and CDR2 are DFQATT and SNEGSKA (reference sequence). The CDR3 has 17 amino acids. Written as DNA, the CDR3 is TGCAGTGCCTCCTCCCGTGGGCAGGACAGCGGGGGCACTGAAGCTTTCTTT. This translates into CSASSRGQDSGGTEAFF.

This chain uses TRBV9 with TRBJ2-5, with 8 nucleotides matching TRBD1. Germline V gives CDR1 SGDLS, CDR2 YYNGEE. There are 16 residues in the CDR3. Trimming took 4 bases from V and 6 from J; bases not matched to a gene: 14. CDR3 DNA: TGTGCCAGCAGCTTGGGGCTGGCCAGGGGGCTAAAGACCCAGTACTTC. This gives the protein CASSLGLARGLKTQYF.

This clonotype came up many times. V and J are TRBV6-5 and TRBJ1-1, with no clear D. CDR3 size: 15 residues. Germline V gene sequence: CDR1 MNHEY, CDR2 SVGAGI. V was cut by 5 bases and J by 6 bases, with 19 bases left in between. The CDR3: CASSDGSHGWAEAFF. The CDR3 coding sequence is TGTGCCAGCAGTGACGGGTCACACGGGTGGGCTGAAGCTTTCTTT.

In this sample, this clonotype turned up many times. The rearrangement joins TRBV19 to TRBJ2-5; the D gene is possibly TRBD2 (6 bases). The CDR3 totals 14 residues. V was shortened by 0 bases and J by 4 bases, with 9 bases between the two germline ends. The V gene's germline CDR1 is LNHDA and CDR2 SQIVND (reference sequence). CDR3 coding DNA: TGTGCCAGTAGTATAGATCGGGGGAGAGAGACCCAGTACTTC. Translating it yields CASSIDRGRETQYF. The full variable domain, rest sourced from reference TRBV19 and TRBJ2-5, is DGGITQSPKYLFRKEGQNVTLSCEQNLNHDAMYWYRQDPGQGLRLIYYSQIVNDFQKGDIAEGYSVSREKKESFPLTVTSAQKNPTAFYLCASSIDRGRETQYFGPGTRLLVL.

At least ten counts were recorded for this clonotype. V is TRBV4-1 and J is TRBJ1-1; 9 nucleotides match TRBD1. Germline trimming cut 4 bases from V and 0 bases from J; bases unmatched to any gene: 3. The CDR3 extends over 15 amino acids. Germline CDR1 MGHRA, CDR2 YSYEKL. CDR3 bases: TGCGCCAGCAGCCCGGGACAGGGCATGAACACTGAAGCTTTCTTT. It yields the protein CASSPGQGMNTEAFF.